This entry describes one TCR beta chain. Generated by immunoSEQ multiplex PCR, the TCRdb table keeps only in-frame clones and is missing some. The profile shows about 240,000 clones, about 81% of them singletons. The data belong to a study of blood T cell repertoires in COVID-19. Looking at the study overall: From the United States, Italy and Spain came samples of acute and convalescent COVID-19.

V dropped 1 base and J dropped 11 bases, with 14 bases sitting between them. Germline CDR1 and CDR2: SGHDN and FVKESK. This CDR3 spans 13 amino acids. The clonotype comes from a woman aged 55-69 years with active or convalescent COVID-19. This rearrangement joins TRBV14 to TRBJ1-1; D gene unclear. The sequenced sample consisted of peripheral blood. CDR3 DNA: TGTGCCAGCAGCCAAGGCGAATGGGCAGGCGCTTTCTTT. This codes for CASSQGEWAGAFF.